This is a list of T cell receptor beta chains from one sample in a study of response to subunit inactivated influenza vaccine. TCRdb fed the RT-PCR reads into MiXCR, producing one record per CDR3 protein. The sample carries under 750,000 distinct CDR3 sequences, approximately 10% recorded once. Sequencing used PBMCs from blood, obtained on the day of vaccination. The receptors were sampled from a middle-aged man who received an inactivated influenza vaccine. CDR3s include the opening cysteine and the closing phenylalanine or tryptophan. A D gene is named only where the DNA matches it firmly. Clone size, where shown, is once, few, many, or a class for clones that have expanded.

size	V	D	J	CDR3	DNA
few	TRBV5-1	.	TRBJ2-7	CASSWDPSYEQYF	TGCGCCAGCAGCTGGGACCCTTCCTACGAGCAGTACTTC
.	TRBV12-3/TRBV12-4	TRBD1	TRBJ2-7	CASSLATGGSSYEQYF	TGTGCCAGCAGTTTAGCGACAGGGGGCAGCTCCTACGAGCAGTACTTC
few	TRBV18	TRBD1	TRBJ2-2	CASSPYRQGASNTGELFF	TGTGCCAGCTCACCCTATCGACAGGGGGCTAGTAACACCGGGGAGCTGTTTTTT
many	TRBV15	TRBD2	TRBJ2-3	CATRRVAGVGNTQYF	TGTGCCACCAGAAGGGTAGCGGGAGTGGGAAATACGCAGTATTTT
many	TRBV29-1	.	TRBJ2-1	CSVGGSPYNEQFF	TGCAGCGTTGGGGGTTCCCCCTACAATGAGCAGTTCTTC
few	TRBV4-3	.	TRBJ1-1	CASSQSGRTEAFF	TGCGCCAGCAGCCAGAGTGGGCGGACTGAAGCTTTCTTT
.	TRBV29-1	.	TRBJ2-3	CSVSRTDTQYF	TGCAGCGTTTCGCGCACAGATACGCAGTATTTT
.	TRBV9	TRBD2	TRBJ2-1	CASSVGLAWTYNEQFF	TGTGCCAGCAGCGTAGGACTAGCGTGGACCTACAATGAGCAGTTCTTC
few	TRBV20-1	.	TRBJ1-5	CSAGNQPQHF	TGCAGTGCCGGGAATCAGCCCCAGCATTTT
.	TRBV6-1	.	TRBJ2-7	CASSRVASSYEQYF	TGTGCCAGCAGTAGGGTAGCCAGCTCCTACGAGCAGTACTTC
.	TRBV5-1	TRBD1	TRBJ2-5	CASRPQGVSGETQYF	TGCGCCAGCAGGCCACAGGGGGTTAGCGGAGAGACCCAGTACTTC
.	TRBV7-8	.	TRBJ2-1	CASSSRTRLVNEQFF	TGTGCCAGCAGCTCCAGGACCCGGCTAGTGAATGAGCAGTTCTTC
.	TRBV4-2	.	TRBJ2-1	CASSQDKGLYNEQFF	TGTGCCAGCAGCCAAGATAAGGGACTCTACAATGAGCAGTTCTTC
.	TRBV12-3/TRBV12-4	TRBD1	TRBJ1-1	CASSKFTGGTEAFF	TGTGCCAGCAGTAAATTCACAGGGGGCACTGAAGCTTTCTTT
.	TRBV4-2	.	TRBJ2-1	CASSQDSVKLPEQFF	TGTGCCAGCAGCCAAGATTCCGTTAAGTTACCTGAGCAGTTCTTC
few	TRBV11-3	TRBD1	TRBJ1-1	CASSHGTGVTEAFF	TGTGCCAGCAGCCACGGGACAGGGGTTACTGAAGCTTTCTTT
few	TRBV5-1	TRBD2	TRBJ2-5	CASSLLTSVYQETQYF	TGCGCCAGCAGCTTGTTGACTAGCGTGTACCAAGAGACCCAGTACTTC
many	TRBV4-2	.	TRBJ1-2	CASSQANYGYTF	TGTGCCAGCAGCCAAGCTAACTATGGCTACACCTTC
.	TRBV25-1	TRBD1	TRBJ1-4	CASARWGQGDEKLFF	TGTGCCAGCGCCCGGTGGGGACAGGGGGATGAAAAACTGTTTTTT
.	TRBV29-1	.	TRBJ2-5	CSVEASRFQETQYF	TGCAGCGTTGAAGCAAGTCGCTTTCAAGAGACCCAGTACTTC
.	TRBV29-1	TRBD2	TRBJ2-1	CSVDRWTSGRAGEQFF	TGCAGCGTTGATAGGTGGACTAGCGGGAGGGCCGGTGAGCAGTTCTTC
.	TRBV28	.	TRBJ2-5	CASSLYRVGETQYF	TGTGCCAGCAGTTTATACAGGGTGGGAGAGACCCAGTACTTC
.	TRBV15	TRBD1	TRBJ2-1	CATSRGNRGTEQFF	TGTGCCACCAGCAGAGGAAACAGGGGGACTGAGCAGTTCTTC
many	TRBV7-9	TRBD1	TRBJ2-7	CASSLGQGDYEQYF	TGTGCCAGCAGCTTAGGACAGGGCGACTACGAGCAGTACTTC
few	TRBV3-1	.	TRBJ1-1	CASSQGTGPGTEAFF	TGTGCCAGCAGCCAAGGAACAGGGCCGGGCACTGAAGCTTTCTTT
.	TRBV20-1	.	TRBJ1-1	CSARDGTQNTEAFF	TGCAGTGCTAGAGACGGGACTCAGAACACTGAAGCTTTCTTT
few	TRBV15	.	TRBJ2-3	CATSWGGQPDTQYF	TGTGCCACCAGCTGGGGGGGACAGCCAGATACGCAGTATTTT
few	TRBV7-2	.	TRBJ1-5	CASSRALRYVSNQPQHF	TGTGCCAGCAGCAGAGCTCTACGTTACGTTAGCAATCAGCCCCAGCATTTT
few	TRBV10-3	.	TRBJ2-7	CAISERRGLAEQYF	TGTGCCATCAGTGAACGGCGGGGCCTCGCCGAGCAGTACTTC
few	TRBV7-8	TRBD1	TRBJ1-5	CASSLEVRGSLGNQPQHF	TGTGCCAGCAGCTTAGAGGTCAGGGGGTCATTAGGCAATCAGCCCCAGCATTTT
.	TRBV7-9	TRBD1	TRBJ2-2	CASFTQGTGELFF	TGTGCCAGCTTCACACAGGGGACCGGGGAGCTGTTTTTT
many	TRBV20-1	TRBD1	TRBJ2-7	CSARDRGQYEQYF	TGCAGTGCTAGGGACAGGGGGCAGTACGAGCAGTACTTC
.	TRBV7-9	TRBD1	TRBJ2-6	CASFGGQDISGANVLTF	TGTGCCAGCTTCGGGGGACAGGATATCTCTGGGGCCAACGTCCTGACTTTC
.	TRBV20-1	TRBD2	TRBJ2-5	CSARDRLAGVLETQYF	TGCAGTGCTAGAGACAGACTAGCGGGAGTTCTGGAGACCCAGTACTTC
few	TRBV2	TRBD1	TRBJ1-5	CASSQDRGGNQPQHF	TGTGCCAGCAGTCAGGACAGGGGCGGCAATCAGCCCCAGCATTTT
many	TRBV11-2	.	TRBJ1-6	CASSPGPVGSIRPLHF	TGTGCCAGCAGCCCTGGACCCGTTGGTTCGATAAGACCCCTCCACTTT
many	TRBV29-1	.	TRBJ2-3	CSVEQTVTDTQYF	TGCAGCGTTGAGCAGACAGTCACAGATACGCAGTATTTT
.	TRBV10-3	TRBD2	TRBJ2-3	CAISESRREGPDTQYF	TGTGCCATCAGCGAGTCGAGGCGGGAGGGCCCGGATACGCAGTATTTT
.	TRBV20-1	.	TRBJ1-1	CSASMGNTEAFF	TGCAGTGCTAGTATGGGGAACACTGAAGCTTTCTTT
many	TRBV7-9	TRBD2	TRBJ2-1	CASRNFKESGAWQQFF	TGTGCCAGCAGAAATTTCAAGGAGAGCGGGGCTTGGCAGCAGTTCTTC
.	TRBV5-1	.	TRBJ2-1	CASSSEVNSYNEQFF	TGCGCCAGCAGCAGTGAGGTCAACTCCTACAATGAGCAGTTCTTC